The 25 T cell receptor beta chains listed next were all sequenced from one sample in a study of T cell changes during pregnancy in multiple sclerosis. Profiled with immunoSEQ multiplex PCR; TCRdb holds only in-frame clones, not every one. Of under 80,000 clones listed, approximately 86% were seen once; the top ten hold 1.5% to 2%. The sample was peripheral blood, taken in the first trimester of pregnancy. The receptors here all came from a female donor with multiple sclerosis, enrolled in a pregnancy study.

This clone was observed at least ten times. The genes are TRBV5-1 and TRBJ2-7; weak D call: TRBD2 (5 bases). Looked up from germline, CDR1 is SGHRS and CDR2 is YFSETQ. The CDR3 runs 15 residues. Trimming pared 0 bases from V and 2 bases from J, leaving 12 bases between. The CDR3 DNA follows: TGCGCCAGCAGCTTGGGCGGGTTTGGCCCCTACGAGCAGTACTTC. Translated, it gives CASSLGGFGPYEQYF. Variable domain in full (rest from reference TRBV5-1 and TRBJ2-7): KAGVTQTPRYLIKTRGQQVTLSCSPISGHRSVSWYQQTPGQGLQFLFEYFSETQRNKGNFPGRFSGRQFSNSRSEMNVSTLELGDSALYLCASSLGGFGPYEQYFGPGTRLTVT.

V and J are TRBV5-1 and TRBJ2-7; 11 bases map to TRBD2. Germline CDR1 is SGHRS and CDR2 is YFSETQ. V gave up 5 bases and J gave up 4 bases; unmatched junction bases: 5. The CDR3 is 14 residues long. CDR3 protein: CASRLTSGEYEQYF. CDR3 DNA sequence: TGCGCCAGCAGATTGACTAGCGGGGAGTACGAGCAGTACTTC.

The gene calls are TRBV2 and TRBJ2-1, with D possibly TRBD2 on 6 matching bases. The CDR3 is 16 residues long. Germline V CDR1 and CDR2: SNHLY, FYNNEI. With 2 bases removed from V and 4 bases from J, the gap between germline ends came to 15 bases. The CDR3 is CASSEFGGFTYNEQFF. CDR3 nucleotides: TGTGCCAGCAGTGAATTTGGGGGGTTCACTTACAATGAGCAGTTCTTC.

The J gene is TRBJ2-5, the V gene TRBV7-9, with 11 nucleotides matching TRBD1. This CDR3 spans 16 amino acids. J gave up 4 bases and V 3 bases, and 7 bases lay outside the gene matches. CDR1 SEHNR and CDR2 FQNEAQ come from the germline V gene (reference sequence). CDR3 nucleotides: TGTGCCAGCAGCTTTCACCTGGACAGGGGGCGAGAGACCCAGTACTTC. The encoded protein is CASSFHLDRGRETQYF.

The CDR3 spells CASSLEETQYF. The CDR3 DNA reads TGTGCCAGCAGTTTGGAGGAGACCCAGTACTTC. V and J are TRBV28 and TRBJ2-5; D not certain. V lost 3 bases, J lost 5 bases, and 4 bases lay in between. CDR3 length: 11 residues. Germline loops: CDR1 MDHEN, CDR2 SYDVKM. Drawing the rest from reference TRBV28 and TRBJ2-5, the complete variable domain is DVKVTQSSRYLVKRTGEKVFLECVQDMDHENMFWYRQDPGLGLRLIYFSYDVKMKEKGDIPEGYSVSREKKERFSLILESASTNQTSMYLCASSLEETQYFGPGTRLLVL.

The chain couples TRBV4-2 to TRBJ1-1; D uncertain. The germline V gene has CDR1 LGHNA and CDR2 YNFKEQ. With 0 bases removed from V and 4 bases from J, the gap between germline ends came to 12 bases. The CDR3 loop spans 15 amino acids. Written as DNA, the CDR3 is TGTGCCAGCAGCCAAGAGGGGAGGATGGGCACTGAAGCTTTCTTT. It translates to CASSQEGRMGTEAFF.

This clone appeared once. J is TRBJ2-3 and V is TRBV7-3; TRBD1 is a possible D gene (5 bases). This CDR3 is built from 13 residues. The germline V gene has CDR1 SGHTA and CDR2 FQGTGA. V lost 3 bases and J 3 bases, leaving 7 bases between the germline ends. The CDR3 reads CASSFQGTDTQYF. CDR3 nucleotide sequence: TGTGCCAGCAGCTTTCAGGGAACAGATACGCAGTATTTT.

The chain has TRBV7-3 and TRBJ2-3, with D maybe TRBD1 (5 bases). CDR1 is SGHTA and CDR2 is FQGTGA in the germline V gene. V lost 4 bases to trimming and J lost 2 bases, with 10 bases between them. The CDR3 has 14 amino acids. For the CDR3, the DNA is TGTGCCAGCAGCTCCAGGGAACCCACAGATACGCAGTATTTT. Protein sequence: CASSSREPTDTQYF.

The chain uses TRBV29-1 and TRBJ1-5; D not certain. The CDR3 has 13 residues. With 3 bases removed from V and 6 bases from J, the gap between germline ends came to 12 bases. Germline CDR1 SQVTM, CDR2 ANQGSEA. The CDR3, as DNA: TGCAGCGTTGATCCGAACCCAGGTCAGCCCCAGCATTTT. Translation gives CSVDPNPGQPQHF. Full variable domain (missing parts from reference TRBV29-1 and TRBJ1-5): SAVISQKPSRDICQRGTSLTIQCQVDSQVTMMFWYRQQPGQSLTLIATANQGSEATYESGFVIDKFPISRPNLTFSTLTVSNMSPEDSSIYLCSVDPNPGQPQHFGDGTRLSIL.

This clone was seen just once. This chain joins TRBV5-4 and TRBJ2-7; 13 bases map to TRBD2. Germline loops: CDR1 SGHNT, CDR2 YYREEE (reference sequence). This CDR3 is built from 17 residues. The V segment lost 4 bases and the J segment 0 bases; nucleotides outside the gene matches: 7. The CDR3 sequence is CASSAMTSGRNSYEQYF. As DNA, the CDR3 is TGTGCCAGCAGCGCAATGACTAGCGGGAGGAACTCCTACGAGCAGTACTTC.

This clone was picked up a small number of times. This sequence joins TRBV5-1 and TRBJ2-5; D perhaps matches TRBD2 (5 bases). V lost 0 bases and J lost 4, with 7 bases in between. This CDR3 comprises 13 residues. Germline V gene sequence: CDR1 SGHRS, CDR2 YFSETQ. The CDR3 DNA is TGCGCCAGCAGCTTGGGTAGCGTAGAGACCCAGTACTTC. Residues: CASSLGSVETQYF.

The chain uses TRBV2 and TRBJ2-1, with a possible D match to TRBD1 (5 bases). Germline CDR1 SNHLY, CDR2 FYNNEI. The germline V and J ends were trimmed by 6 bases and 0 bases, with 12 bases remaining between them. The CDR3 totals 15 residues. CDR3 region: CASSRVSSSYNEQFF. CDR3 DNA sequence: TGTGCCAGCAGCAGGGTTTCTAGCTCCTACAATGAGCAGTTCTTC.

CDR3 DNA sequence: TGTGCCAGCAGCGTAGGAACGGGAGCGGGGGAGCAGTACTTC. This gives the protein CASSVGTGAGEQYF. The gene calls are TRBV9 and TRBJ2-7, with 7 bases aligning to TRBD2. The ends lost 0 bases at V and 7 bases at J; junction bases unmatched: 7. Per the germline V gene, CDR1 is SGDLS and CDR2 is YYNGEE. This CDR3 contains 14 residues.

This sequence joins TRBV6-4 and TRBJ2-3; possible D gene TRBD2, 5 bases. Deletions cut 5 bases from V and 0 bases from J, with 9 bases between. From germline, CDR1 is MRHNA and CDR2 SNTAGT. This CDR3 spans 14 amino acids. The CDR3 region has the DNA TGTGCCAGCAGTACGGAGGCAAGCACAGATACGCAGTATTTT. This translates into CASSTEASTDTQYF.

A single count supports this clone. The rearrangement joins TRBV11-2 to TRBJ2-7; a possible D gene is TRBD1 (5 bases). Trimming shortened V by 5 bases and J by 6 bases, and 17 bases separated the two germline ends. Germline V gene sequence: CDR1 SGHAT, CDR2 FQNNGV. The CDR3 sequence is 14 residues long. CDR3 bases: TGTGCCAGCAGCAGTATAACAGGAACGGGCGAGCAGTACTTC. Translating it yields CASSSITGTGEQYF.

The chain employs TRBV30 and TRBJ1-1; D is uncertain. The CDR3 spans 13 residues. Between the trimmed V and J ends, which lost 3 bases and 1 base, there was a span of 9 bases. Germline CDR1 is GTSNPN and CDR2 is SVGIG (reference sequence). CDR3 loop: CAWRPTKNTEAFF. The DNA of the CDR3 is TGTGCCTGGAGGCCGACAAAGAACACTGAAGCTTTCTTT. Supplemented by reference TRBV30 and TRBJ1-1, the full variable domain reads SQTIHQWPATLVQPVGSPLSLECTVEGTSNPNLYWYRQAAGRGLQLLFYSVGIGQISSEVPQNLSASRPQDRQFILSSKKLLLSDSGFYLCAWRPTKNTEAFFGQGTRLTVV.

The CDR3 nucleotides read TGCGCCAGCAGCCAAGAAGGAGTCAATGAGCAGTTCTTC. This translates into CASSQEGVNEQFF. This chain uses TRBV4-1 with TRBJ2-1; D is unclear. The length of the CDR3 is 13 residues. Germline V CDR1 and CDR2: MGHRA, YSYEKL. V lost 0 bases to trimming and J lost 6 bases, with 6 bases between them.

This clone was seen only once. This chain joins TRBV5-1 and TRBJ2-1, with 7 bases fitting TRBD2. The V and J ends lost 2 bases and 5 bases, in that order; junction bases with no gene match: 7. The CDR3 is 15 amino acids. Per the germline V gene, CDR1 is SGHRS and CDR2 is YFSETQ. The CDR3 sequence is CASSFFSGYDNEQFF. The CDR3 DNA follows: TGCGCCAGCAGCTTCTTTAGCGGGTATGACAATGAGCAGTTCTTC.

This clone came up once. The rearrangement joins TRBV19 to TRBJ2-5; D gene ambiguous. Germline V gives CDR1 LNHDA, CDR2 SQIVND (reference sequence). The ends were cut back, 4 bases at V and 3 bases at J, with 12 bases in the middle. The length of the CDR3 is 14 residues. The CDR3 reads CASSTTGSKETQYF. The CDR3, as DNA: TGTGCCAGTAGTACAACCGGGTCGAAAGAGACCCAGTACTTC.

V usage is TRBV2 and J usage is TRBJ2-2; the match to TRBD2 covers 7 bases. CDR3 length equals 15 residues. The junction had 4 bases not matched to a gene; V was cut back by 6 bases and J by 0 bases. Germline CDR1 SNHLY, CDR2 FYNNEI. CDR3 protein: CASSLGLSNTGELFF. CDR3 sequence (DNA): TGTGCCAGCAGCCTGGGACTATCGAACACCGGGGAGCTGTTTTTT. Variable domain in full (rest from reference TRBV2 and TRBJ2-2): EPEVTQTPSHQVTQMGQEVILRCVPISNHLYFYWYRQILGQKVEFLVSFYNNEISEKSEIFDDQFSVERPDGSNFTLKIRSTKLEDSAMYFCASSLGLSNTGELFFGEGSRLTVL.

The CDR3: CASSPLGGRLSYEQYF. CDR3 nucleotides: TGTGCCAGCAGTCCCCTCGGGGGACGACTAAGTTACGAGCAGTACTTC. V usage is TRBV28 and J usage is TRBJ2-7; weak D call: TRBD2 (6 bases). V was trimmed by 5 bases and J by 4 bases, leaving 21 bases between them. Germline CDR1 is MDHEN and CDR2 is SYDVKM. This CDR3 is 16 amino acids long.

The V call is TRBV5-1, the J call TRBJ2-7, with TRBD2 matching 12 bases. Germline V gives CDR1 SGHRS, CDR2 YFSETQ. Trimming cost V 4 bases and J 3 bases; bases outside gene matches: 2. The CDR3 spans 14 residues. CDR3 region: CASSPTSGGYEQYF. The DNA for the CDR3 is TGCGCCAGCAGCCCGACTAGCGGGGGCTACGAGCAGTACTTC.

This clone was observed many times. The chain uses TRBV5-1 and TRBJ2-4; no firm D call. Between the trimmed V and J ends, which lost 5 bases and 0 bases, there was a span of 9 bases. This CDR3 has 14 residues. Germline V gene lookup returns CDR1 SGHRS and CDR2 YFSETQ. CDR3 in amino acids: CASSSNGAKNIQYF. The CDR3 DNA is TGCGCCAGCAGTTCTAACGGAGCCAAAAACATTCAGTACTTC.

The V call is TRBV6-7, the J call TRBJ2-7; D is perhaps TRBD2 (5 bases). TRBV6-7 is sorted into the ORF group, with uncertain function. Trimming shortened V by 9 bases and J by 5 bases, and 17 bases separated the two germline ends. The CDR3 has 13 residues. The CDR3 sequence: CARAGLIGDEQYF. CDR3 coding DNA: TGTGCCAGGGCGGGCCTGATCGGGGACGAGCAGTACTTC.

V usage is TRBV29-1 and J usage is TRBJ2-5, with D unclear. CDR3 size: 11 residues. Per germline, CDR1 SQVTM and CDR2 ANQGSEA. Trimming took 0 bases from V and 5 from J, leaving 4 bases between them. The CDR3 bases are TGCAGCGTTGAAGAACGGGAGACCCAGTACTTC. Its protein is CSVEERETQYF.